A selection of T cell receptor beta chains follows, all from one sample in a study of metastatic and nonmetastatic thyroid tumors. TCRdb used MiXCR to call clones anew from the PCR reads. The sample has 50,000 or so clones, approximately 20% seen once; the top ten hold approximately 3.9%. Specimen: blood. Receptors originate from a male donor with papillary thyroid cancer or a benign thyroid nodule (not recorded which). Some clones in this sample may be carry-over from other donors' samples. CDR3s include the opening cysteine and the closing phenylalanine or tryptophan. The order of the fields is clone size, D gene, V gene, J gene, CDR3 protein, CDR3 DNA. D genes are given only for firm matches. Rows may omit the clone size; those that give it use once, few, many or a size class.

few	TRBD2	TRBV6-2/TRBV6-3	TRBJ2-3	CASIYGRTSGGFGTDTQYF	TGTGCCAGCATTTACGGGCGTACTAGCGGGGGTTTCGGCACAGATACGCAGTATTTT
-	TRBD2	TRBV19	TRBJ2-2	CASSPELAGAYSTGELFF	TGTGCCAGTAGTCCAGAGCTAGCGGGAGCTTATAGCACCGGGGAGCTGTTTTTT
many	TRBD2	TRBV29-1	TRBJ2-1	CSVEDPSGRAIYNEQFF	TGCAGCGTTGAAGATCCCAGCGGGAGGGCCATATACAATGAGCAGTTCTTC
many	-	TRBV29-1	TRBJ1-1	CSVEGLGNTEAFF	TGCAGCGTTGAGGGGTTGGGGAACACTGAAGCTTTCTTT
few	TRBD1	TRBV19	TRBJ1-5	CSTGGLNQPQHF	TGTTCCACAGGGGGCCTAAATCAGCCCCAGCATTTT
-	TRBD2	TRBV5-1	TRBJ2-1	CASSPYLAAYNEQFF	TGCGCCAGCAGCCCCTACCTAGCGGCGTACAATGAGCAGTTCTTC
many	-	TRBV5-5	TRBJ1-1	CASSYRDTGILTEAFF	TGTGCCAGCAGCTACCGGGATACAGGAATTCTGACTGAAGCTTTCTTT
many	-	TRBV29-1	TRBJ1-1	CSGSGWDTEAFF	TGCAGCGGCTCGGGGTGGGACACTGAAGCTTTCTTT
many	TRBD2	TRBV20-1	TRBJ2-5	CSAPTALAGAYQETQYF	TGCAGTGCTCCGACTGCCTTAGCGGGAGCGTACCAAGAGACCCAGTACTTC
many	-	TRBV28	TRBJ2-6	CASSWMTGANVLTF	TGTGCCAGCAGTTGGATGACTGGGGCCAACGTCCTGACTTTC
-	TRBD1	TRBV7-9	TRBJ1-2	CASSSQGDYGYTF	TGTGCCAGCAGCTCACAGGGGGACTATGGCTACACCTTC
many	-	TRBV19	TRBJ2-5	CASSKEGSETQYF	TGTGCCAGTAGTAAGGAGGGGTCAGAGACCCAGTACTTC
many	TRBD1	TRBV24-1	TRBJ1-4	CATSGTGTENEKLFF	TGTGCCACCAGTGGAACCGGGACAGAAAATGAAAAACTGTTTTTT
many	TRBD1	TRBV4-1	TRBJ2-7	CASSQEDRGYEQYF	TGCGCCAGCAGCCAGGAAGACAGGGGCTACGAGCAGTACTTC
many	-	TRBV18	TRBJ1-1	CASSPGETTEAFF	TGTGCCAGCTCACCCGGGGAGACCACTGAAGCTTTCTTT
-	-	TRBV7-9	TRBJ1-1	CAGGPAVAAFF	TGTGCCGGTGGGCCGGCGGTAGCGGCTTTCTTT
many	-	TRBV7-8	TRBJ2-2	CASSFPGAGELFF	TGTGCCAGCAGCTTCCCGGGGGCCGGGGAGCTGTTTTTT
-	TRBD2	TRBV3-1	TRBJ2-7	CASSRSWGGGSYEQYF	TGTGCCAGCAGCCGGTCTTGGGGGGGAGGCTCCTACGAGCAGTACTTC
-	-	TRBV7-3	TRBJ2-2	CASSLTGTRNTGELFF	TGTGCCAGCAGCTTAACTGGTACAAGGAACACCGGGGAGCTGTTTTTT
-	-	TRBV13	TRBJ2-2	CASSGITGELFF	TGTGCCAGCAGCGGTATTACCGGGGAGCTGTTTTTT
-	-	TRBV27	TRBJ1-5	CASSPTTMYQPQHF	TGTGCCAGCAGTCCAACCACCATGTATCAGCCCCAGCATTTT